The T cell receptor beta chain under discussion was sequenced for a study of cytomegalovirus exposure and HLA in healthy donors. Primers for the PCR totalled 60 Vbeta and 13 Jbeta. TCRdb keeps only in-frame clones here, not all; method: immunoSEQ multiplex PCR. The data contain about 170,000 clones, 73% of them singletons. The sample consisted of PBMCs. The clonotype comes from a woman younger than 35 in good health and CMV-seropositive.

Here the CDR3 reads CASSTSVTGGYSYGYTF. CDR3 sequence (DNA): TGTGCCAGTAGTACCTCCGTAACAGGGGGATACTCCTATGGCTACACCTTC. The chain recombines TRBV19 with TRBJ1-2; TRBD1 matches at 8 bases. CDR3 length: 17 residues. CDR1 LNHDA and CDR2 SQIVND come from the germline V gene (reference sequence). V lost 4 bases and J lost 4; bases outside the gene matches: 14.